Given below is one T cell receptor beta chain in context. Antigen specificity is unknown. The data were taken from a study of T cells in tumors after PD-1 blockade. Overall study: Treatment was either pembrolizumab 200 mg every 3 weeks or cemiplimab 350 mg every 2 weeks.

Clones were sequenced by immunoSEQ multiplex PCR, and TCRdb holds only the in-frame ones, with some missing. The sample lists about 47,000 clones; 75% to 80% were seen once. Study results and caveats: Blood contained about 40% of the tumor's TCR clonotypes.

Germline V CDR1 and CDR2: SGHRS, YFSETQ. The CDR3 has 14 residues. Trimming stripped 0 bases from V and 5 bases from J, with 11 bases between. Template: tumor biopsy or peripheral blood genomic DNA, roughly 616-6,500 ng per sample. This clonotype was sampled from a human donor with basal cell carcinoma. The genes are TRBV5-1 and TRBJ2-5, with D perhaps matching TRBD2 (6 bases). Sample: PBMCs, taken before anti-PD-1 treatment. CDR3 amino acids: CASSLGTSPETQYF. As DNA, the CDR3 is TGCGCCAGCAGCTTGGGTACTAGCCCCGAGACCCAGTACTTC.